One T cell receptor beta chain is described in this entry. Produced via immunoSEQ multiplex PCR; TCRdb's table is partial and in-frame only. The table lists over 2 million clones, roughly 92% of them singletons. This entry is derived from a study of shared clonotypes between healthy human individuals. The TCR comes from a man aged 18 to 30 in good health. Some clones in this sample may be carry-over from other donors' samples. Sequenced sample: naive CD4+ T cells from PBMCs. The subset here: CD45RA+ positively selected.

DNA of the CDR3: TGTGCCACCACAAGGAACACTGAAGCTTTCTTT. The encoded protein is CATTRNTEAFF. The gene calls are TRBV10-3 and TRBJ1-1; D remains ambiguous. In germline, CDR1 is ENHRY, CDR2 SYGVKD. The CDR3 loop spans 11 amino acids. V lost 10 bases, J lost 1 base, and 7 bases lay in between.